The rows below give T cell receptor beta chains drawn from one sample of a study of circulating CD8 cells and anti-PD-1 response in melanoma. MiXCR, applied by TCRdb to the reads, yields one record per CDR3 protein. The sample contains 830 or so distinct CDR3 sequences, about 7% of which appear only once. Material: CD8+ T cells from PBMCs, obtained at baseline or after one month of anti-PD-1 therapy (not recorded which). Receptors originate from a human donor with melanoma. Each CDR3 is given with its conserved first and last residue. The D gene is left open where the match is weak. Not all rows give a size; the values are once, few, many and, for expanded clones, a class.

d_gene: .
v_gene: TRBV2
abundance: large
len: 15
j_gene: TRBJ2-2
CDR3aa: CASSEGMVAPGELFF
CDR3nt: TGTGCCAGCAGTGAAGGGATGGTGGCCCCCGGGGAGCTGTTTTTT

d_gene: TRBD1
v_gene: TRBV6-2/TRBV6-3
abundance: large
len: 14
j_gene: TRBJ1-1
CDR3aa: CASSQTGEHTEAFF
CDR3nt: TGTGCCAGCAGTCAAACAGGGGAACACACTGAAGCTTTCTTT

d_gene: .
v_gene: TRBV25-1
abundance: large
len: 14
j_gene: TRBJ2-1
CDR3aa: CASSELLGANEQFF
CDR3nt: TGTGCCAGCAGTGAACTTTTGGGGGCCAATGAGCAGTTCTTC

d_gene: .
v_gene: TRBV2
abundance: medium-sized
len: 15
j_gene: TRBJ2-3
CDR3aa: CASSAREGGTDTQYF
CDR3nt: TGTGCCAGCAGCGCTAGGGAGGGGGGCACAGATACGCAGTATTTT

d_gene: TRBD2
v_gene: TRBV11-2
abundance: large
len: 15
j_gene: TRBJ2-4
CDR3aa: CASSLGWDYTNIQYF
CDR3nt: TGTGCCAGCAGCTTAGGGTGGGACTACACAAACATTCAGTACTTC

d_gene: .
v_gene: TRBV7-2
abundance: .
len: 14
j_gene: TRBJ2-7
CDR3aa: CASSFASGAYERYF
CDR3nt: .

d_gene: .
v_gene: TRBV9
abundance: large
len: 16
j_gene: TRBJ1-4
CDR3aa: CASSDGEVATNEKLFF
CDR3nt: TGTGCCAGCAGCGACGGTGAAGTCGCAACTAATGAAAAACTGTTTTTT

d_gene: .
v_gene: TRBV19
abundance: few
len: 13
j_gene: TRBJ1-5
CDR3aa: CASNVGGNQPQHF
CDR3nt: TGTGCCAGCAACGTAGGAGGCAATCAGCCCCAGCATTTT

d_gene: TRBD1
v_gene: TRBV9
abundance: .
len: 14
j_gene: TRBJ1-5
CDR3aa: CASSRDSSNQPQHF
CDR3nt: TGTGCCAGCAGCCGGGACAGTAGCAATCAGCCCCAGCATTTT

d_gene: TRBD1
v_gene: TRBV11-2
abundance: medium-sized
len: 18
j_gene: TRBJ2-7
CDR3aa: CASTTGGTGKAVSGEQYF
CDR3nt: TGTGCCAGCACCACTGGCGGGACAGGGAAAGCCGTTTCGGGCGAGCAGTACTTC

d_gene: .
v_gene: TRBV28
abundance: large
len: 16
j_gene: TRBJ2-5
CDR3aa: CASSLPGTRDQETQYF
CDR3nt: TGTGCCAGCAGTTTGCCCGGGACAAGGGATCAAGAGACCCAGTACTTC

d_gene: TRBD1
v_gene: TRBV19
abundance: medium-sized
len: 13
j_gene: TRBJ1-6
CDR3aa: CASGGQLNSPLHF
CDR3nt: TGTGCCAGTGGGGGACAGCTTAATTCACCCCTCCACTTT

d_gene: .
v_gene: TRBV27
abundance: medium-sized
len: 17
j_gene: TRBJ2-5
CDR3aa: CASSLSPIAGLRETQYF
CDR3nt: TGTGCCAGCAGTTTATCGCCCATCGCAGGGTTACGAGAGACCCAGTACTTC

d_gene: TRBD1
v_gene: TRBV19
abundance: .
len: 17
j_gene: TRBJ1-3
CDR3aa: CAIVGQVESPSGNTIYF
CDR3nt: TGTGCCATCGTGGGACAGGTCGAGTCCCCCTCTGGAAACACCATATATTTT

d_gene: TRBD1
v_gene: TRBV28
abundance: large
len: 14
j_gene: TRBJ2-1
CDR3aa: CASSLRDSPPEQFF
CDR3nt: TGTGCCAGCAGTTTAAGGGACAGTCCGCCTGAGCAGTTCTTC

d_gene: .
v_gene: TRBV29-1
abundance: medium-sized
len: 11
j_gene: TRBJ2-7
CDR3aa: CSVVYGQEQYF
CDR3nt: TGCAGCGTTGTGTACGGGCAGGAGCAGTACTTC

d_gene: TRBD1
v_gene: TRBV20-1
abundance: large
len: 14
j_gene: TRBJ1-5
CDR3aa: CSATSMTGLQPQHF
CDR3nt: TGCAGTGCCACCTCGATGACAGGGCTTCAGCCCCAGCATTTT

d_gene: .
v_gene: TRBV11-2
abundance: medium-sized
len: 15
j_gene: TRBJ1-1
CDR3aa: CASSSRGYENTEAFF
CDR3nt: TGTGCCAGCAGCTCTAGGGGTTACGAGAACACTGAAGCTTTCTTT

d_gene: .
v_gene: TRBV20-1
abundance: hyperexpanded
len: 15
j_gene: TRBJ2-7
CDR3aa: CSARDHASLSYEQYF
CDR3nt: TGCAGTGCTAGAGATCATGCCAGCCTCTCCTACGAGCAGTACTTC

d_gene: TRBD1
v_gene: TRBV28
abundance: medium-sized
len: 15
j_gene: TRBJ1-2
CDR3aa: CASSPYRGEGYGYTF
CDR3nt: TGTGCCAGCAGCCCCTACAGGGGCGAAGGCTATGGCTACACCTTC

d_gene: .
v_gene: TRBV4-2
abundance: medium-sized
len: 13
j_gene: TRBJ1-2
CDR3aa: CASSQPPSYGYTF
CDR3nt: TGTGCCAGCAGCCAGCCACCAAGCTATGGCTACACCTTC

d_gene: .
v_gene: TRBV6-2/TRBV6-3
abundance: large
len: 14
j_gene: TRBJ2-2
CDR3aa: CASSYLPAAGELFF
CDR3nt: TGTGCCAGCAGTTACCTGCCGGCAGCCGGGGAGCTGTTTTTT

d_gene: TRBD1
v_gene: TRBV12-3/TRBV12-4
abundance: medium-sized
len: 16
j_gene: TRBJ2-3
CDR3aa: CASTEGATPTTDTQYF
CDR3nt: TGTGCCAGCACCGAGGGGGCCACACCAACCACAGATACGCAGTATTTT

d_gene: .
v_gene: TRBV28
abundance: few
len: 13
j_gene: TRBJ2-7
CDR3aa: CASSFPIDYEQYF
CDR3nt: TGTGCCAGCAGTTTCCCGATAGACTACGAGCAGTACTTC

d_gene: .
v_gene: TRBV11-2
abundance: medium-sized
len: 15
j_gene: TRBJ2-7
CDR3aa: CASSLGGTYSYEQYF
CDR3nt: TGTGCCAGCAGCTTAGGGGGGACATATTCCTACGAGCAGTACTTC

d_gene: .
v_gene: TRBV2
abundance: medium-sized
len: 16
j_gene: TRBJ2-1
CDR3aa: CASSEAPREVDNEQFF
CDR3nt: TGTGCCAGCAGTGAAGCGCCCAGGGAAGTAGACAATGAGCAGTTCTTC

d_gene: .
v_gene: TRBV28
abundance: large
len: 15
j_gene: TRBJ2-5
CDR3aa: CASSLVGASWETQYF
CDR3nt: TGTGCCAGCAGCTTGGTAGGGGCCAGTTGGGAGACCCAGTACTTC

d_gene: .
v_gene: TRBV5-1
abundance: .
len: 16
j_gene: TRBJ2-1
CDR3aa: CASSLKWGSLDNEQFF
CDR3nt: TGCGCCAGCAGCCTCAAATGGGGATCCTTGGACAATGAGCAGTTCTTC

d_gene: .
v_gene: TRBV18
abundance: medium-sized
len: 16
j_gene: TRBJ1-2
CDR3aa: CASSPTGAGWNYGYTF
CDR3nt: TGTGCCAGCTCACCAACCGGGGCAGGGTGGAACTATGGCTACACCTTC

d_gene: TRBD1
v_gene: TRBV19
abundance: large
len: 14
j_gene: TRBJ2-7
CDR3aa: CASSITGGIYEQYF
CDR3nt: TGTGCCAGTAGTATTACAGGGGGTATCTACGAGCAGTACTTC

d_gene: .
v_gene: TRBV28
abundance: hyperexpanded
len: 14
j_gene: TRBJ2-1
CDR3aa: CASSFEGGYNEQFF
CDR3nt: TGTGCCAGCAGTTTTGAAGGGGGCTACAATGAGCAGTTCTTC

d_gene: .
v_gene: TRBV12-3/TRBV12-4
abundance: few
len: 17
j_gene: TRBJ2-2
CDR3aa: CASTEGIGIPFTGELFF
CDR3nt: TGTGCCAGCACCGAGGGCATAGGGATACCTTTCACCGGGGAGCTGTTTTTT

d_gene: .
v_gene: TRBV25-1
abundance: medium-sized
len: 13
j_gene: TRBJ2-5
CDR3aa: CASSRPLLETQYF
CDR3nt: TGTGCCAGCAGTAGGCCGCTCCTCGAGACCCAGTACTTC

d_gene: .
v_gene: TRBV19
abundance: medium-sized
len: 13
j_gene: TRBJ2-7
CDR3aa: CASSIAGDYEQYF
CDR3nt: TGTGCCAGTAGTATCGCAGGGGACTACGAGCAGTACTTC

d_gene: .
v_gene: TRBV19
abundance: large
len: 15
j_gene: TRBJ2-7
CDR3aa: CASSRDPGRGYEQYF
CDR3nt: TGTGCCAGTAGTCGCGACCCGGGCAGAGGGTACGAGCAGTACTTC

d_gene: .
v_gene: TRBV6-6
abundance: medium-sized
len: 11
j_gene: TRBJ1-1
CDR3aa: CASSKATEAFF
CDR3nt: TGTGCCAGCAGTAAGGCGACTGAAGCTTTCTTT

d_gene: .
v_gene: TRBV5-6
abundance: large
len: 14
j_gene: TRBJ2-7
CDR3aa: CASSLSDSSYEQYF
CDR3nt: TGTGCCAGCAGCTTGTCCGATAGCTCCTACGAGCAGTACTTC

d_gene: .
v_gene: TRBV27
abundance: medium-sized
len: 15
j_gene: TRBJ1-5
CDR3aa: CASSPDGFFNQPQHF
CDR3nt: TGTGCCAGCAGTCCGGACGGGTTCTTCAATCAGCCCCAGCATTTT

d_gene: .
v_gene: TRBV27
abundance: hyperexpanded
len: 16
j_gene: TRBJ2-7
CDR3aa: CASSTPTGPNSYEQYF
CDR3nt: TGTGCCAGCAGTACCCCGACAGGCCCTAACTCCTACGAGCAGTACTTC

d_gene: .
v_gene: TRBV28
abundance: large
len: 13
j_gene: TRBJ2-7
CDR3aa: CATTSRGRPEQYF
CDR3nt: TGTGCCACCACCAGCCGGGGGCGGCCCGAGCAGTACTTC

d_gene: .
v_gene: TRBV9
abundance: medium-sized
len: 10
j_gene: TRBJ2-1
CDR3aa: CASRLLGRFF
CDR3nt: TGTGCCAGCAGGCTTCTGGGTCGGTTCTTC

d_gene: .
v_gene: TRBV13
abundance: large
len: 15
j_gene: TRBJ2-3
CDR3aa: CASSFRSHWADTQYF
CDR3nt: TGTGCCAGCAGCTTTAGGTCCCATTGGGCAGATACGCAGTATTTT

d_gene: TRBD1
v_gene: TRBV6-6
abundance: medium-sized
len: 14
j_gene: TRBJ2-4
CDR3aa: CASSQGVAKNIQYF
CDR3nt: TGTGCCAGCAGCCAGGGGGTGGCCAAAAACATTCAGTACTTC

d_gene: .
v_gene: TRBV20-1
abundance: medium-sized
len: 13
j_gene: TRBJ2-7
CDR3aa: CSARGTSSYEQYF
CDR3nt: TGCAGTGCTAGAGGTACCAGCTCCTACGAGCAGTACTTC

d_gene: TRBD2
v_gene: TRBV6-2/TRBV6-3
abundance: .
len: 20
j_gene: TRBJ2-2
CDR3aa: CASSSRTSGFKRANTGELFF
CDR3nt: TGTGCCAGCAGTTCCCGGACTAGCGGATTTAAACGCGCGAACACCGGGGAGCTGTTTTTT